The clone carrying this TCR beta chain showed up many times. These data come from a study of tumor and adjacent non-tumor tissue in lung cancer. The library came from three nested PCR rounds adapted from ARM-PCR protocols. TCRdb analysed the multiplex PCR reads with MiXCR anew, one entry per CDR3 protein. Here the sample spans about 50,000 distinct CDR3 sequences, about 79% being singletons. This CDR3 has 18 residues. Looked up from germline, CDR1 is SGHTS and CDR2 is YDEGEE. J gave up 3 bases and V 1 base, and 11 bases lay outside the gene matches. This sample's RNA came from whole unsorted tissue. More than 3 cm separated this lung sample from the edge of the tumor.

This chain uses TRBV5-8 with TRBJ1-5, with 9 bases identical to TRBD1. The receptor's source is a woman aged 55-70 years with non-small cell lung cancer. Sequenced sample: distant non-tumor lung tissue. CDR3 in amino acids: CASSLSSGTGRANQPQHF. CDR3 nucleotides: TGTGCCAGCAGCTTGAGTTCGGGGACAGGGCGAGCCAATCAGCCCCAGCATTTT.